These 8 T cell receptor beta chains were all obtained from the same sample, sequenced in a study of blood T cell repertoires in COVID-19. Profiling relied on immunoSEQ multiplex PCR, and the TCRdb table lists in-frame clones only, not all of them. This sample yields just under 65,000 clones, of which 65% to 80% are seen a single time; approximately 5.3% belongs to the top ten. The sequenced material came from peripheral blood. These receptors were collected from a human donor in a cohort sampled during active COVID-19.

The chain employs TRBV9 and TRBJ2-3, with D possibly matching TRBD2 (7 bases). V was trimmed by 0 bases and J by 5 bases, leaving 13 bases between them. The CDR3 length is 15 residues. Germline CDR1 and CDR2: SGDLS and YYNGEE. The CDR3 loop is CASSVAGGLIDTQYF. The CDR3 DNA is TGTGCCAGCAGCGTAGCGGGGGGCCTGATAGATACGCAGTATTTT.

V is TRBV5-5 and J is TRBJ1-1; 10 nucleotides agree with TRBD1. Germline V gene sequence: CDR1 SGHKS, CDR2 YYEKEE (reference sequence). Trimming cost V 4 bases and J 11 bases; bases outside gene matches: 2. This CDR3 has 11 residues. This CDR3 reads CASSQDRGAFF. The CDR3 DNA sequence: TGTGCCAGCAGCCAGGACAGGGGGGCTTTCTTT.

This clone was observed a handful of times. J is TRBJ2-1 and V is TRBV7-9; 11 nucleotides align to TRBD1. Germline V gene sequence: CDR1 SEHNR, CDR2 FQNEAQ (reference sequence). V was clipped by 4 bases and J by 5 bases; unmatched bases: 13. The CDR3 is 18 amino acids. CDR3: CASSSPGQGGKRDNEQFF. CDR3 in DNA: TGTGCCAGCAGCTCCCCGGGACAGGGGGGAAAACGGGACAATGAGCAGTTCTTC. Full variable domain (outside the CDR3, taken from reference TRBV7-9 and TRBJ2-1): DTGVSQNPRHKITKRGQNVTFRCDPISEHNRLYWYRQTLGQGPEFLTYFQNEAQLEKSRLLSDRFSAERPKGSFSTLEIQRTEQGDSAMYLCASSSPGQGGKRDNEQFFGPGTRLTVL.

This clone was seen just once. The CDR3 is CASSPGLAGYNEQFF. CDR3 nucleotide sequence: TGTGCCAGCAGCCCGGGACTAGCGGGATACAATGAGCAGTTCTTC. The rearrangement joins TRBV5-8 to TRBJ2-1; 13 nucleotides agree with TRBD2. V lost 4 bases to trimming and J lost 4 bases; unmatched junction nucleotides: 2. This CDR3 is 15 amino acids long. Per the germline V gene, CDR1 is SGHTS and CDR2 is YDEGEE.

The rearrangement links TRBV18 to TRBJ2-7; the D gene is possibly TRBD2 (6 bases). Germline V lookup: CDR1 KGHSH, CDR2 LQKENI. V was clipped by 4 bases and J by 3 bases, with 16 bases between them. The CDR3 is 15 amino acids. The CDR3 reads CASSRRGASSYEQYF. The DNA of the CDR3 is TGTGCCAGCTCACGGCGGGGAGCCTCCAGCTACGAGCAGTACTTC.

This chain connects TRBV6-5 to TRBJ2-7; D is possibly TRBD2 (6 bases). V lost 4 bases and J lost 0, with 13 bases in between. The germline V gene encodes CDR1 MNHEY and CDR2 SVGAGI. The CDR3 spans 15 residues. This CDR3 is CASSSGTPSSYEQYF. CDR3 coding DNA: TGTGCCAGCAGTTCCGGGACTCCTAGCTCCTACGAGCAGTACTTC.

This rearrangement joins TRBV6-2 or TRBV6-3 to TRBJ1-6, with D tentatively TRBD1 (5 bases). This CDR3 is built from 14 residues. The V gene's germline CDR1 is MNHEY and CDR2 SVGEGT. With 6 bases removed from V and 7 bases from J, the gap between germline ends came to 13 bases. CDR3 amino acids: CASSKGLGNSPLHF. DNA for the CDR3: TGTGCCAGCAGCAAGGGACTGGGGAATTCACCCCTCCACTTT.

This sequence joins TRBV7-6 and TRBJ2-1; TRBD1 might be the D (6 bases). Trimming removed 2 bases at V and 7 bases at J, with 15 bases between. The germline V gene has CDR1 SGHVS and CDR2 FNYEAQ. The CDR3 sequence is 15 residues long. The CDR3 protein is CASSLSFGGVNEQFF. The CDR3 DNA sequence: TGTGCCAGCAGCTTATCATTTGGGGGCGTGAATGAGCAGTTCTTC. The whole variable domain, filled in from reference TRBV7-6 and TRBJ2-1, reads GAGVSQSPRYKVTKRGQDVALRCDPISGHVSLYWYRQALGQGPEFLTYFNYEAQQDKSGLPNDRFSAERPEGSISTLTIQRTEQRDSAMYRCASSLSFGGVNEQFFGPGTRLTVL.